Included here is one T cell receptor (beta chain) sequence, with context. Germline CDR1 and CDR2: MDHEN and SYDVKM. Losses at the gene ends were 4 bases for V and 3 bases for J; bases not matched to a gene: 4. The CDR3 runs 17 residues. The data were taken from a study of T cell changes during pregnancy in multiple sclerosis. The protocol was immunoSEQ multiplex PCR, while the TCRdb copy is restricted to in-frame clones and leaves out a portion. The sample records approximately 41,000 clones, roughly 87% being singletons. This sequence originates from a female donor with multiple sclerosis, enrolled in a pregnancy study. The input for sequencing was CD4+ T cells from peripheral blood mononuclear cells, taken in the first trimester of pregnancy. This chain links TRBV28 with TRBJ2-6, with TRBD1 matching over 12 bases. The CDR3 DNA reads as TGTGCCAGCAGTTCGGGGACAGGGGGCGTTGGGGCCAACGTCCTGACTTTC. The encoded protein is CASSSGTGGVGANVLTF.